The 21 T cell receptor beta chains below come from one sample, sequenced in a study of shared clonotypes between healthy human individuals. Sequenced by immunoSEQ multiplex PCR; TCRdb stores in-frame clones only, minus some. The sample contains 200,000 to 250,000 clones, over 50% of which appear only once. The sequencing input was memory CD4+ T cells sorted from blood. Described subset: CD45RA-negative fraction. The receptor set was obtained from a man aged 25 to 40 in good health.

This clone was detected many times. DNA of the CDR3: TGCAGTGCGGCGGATAGTGGCTACACCTTC. This encodes CSAADSGYTF. The chain carries TRBV20-1 and TRBJ1-2; D gene ambiguous. The CDR3 is 10 amino acids. The germline V and J ends were trimmed by 6 bases and 7 bases, with 9 bases remaining between them. The germline CDR1 and CDR2 sequences are DFQATT and SNEGSKA (reference sequence).

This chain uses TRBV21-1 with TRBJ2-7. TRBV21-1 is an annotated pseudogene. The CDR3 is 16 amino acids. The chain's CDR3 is CASSKAPMRRWYEQYF. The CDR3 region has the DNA TGTGCCAGCAGCAAAGCGCCAATGAGACGATGGTACGAGCAGTACTTC.

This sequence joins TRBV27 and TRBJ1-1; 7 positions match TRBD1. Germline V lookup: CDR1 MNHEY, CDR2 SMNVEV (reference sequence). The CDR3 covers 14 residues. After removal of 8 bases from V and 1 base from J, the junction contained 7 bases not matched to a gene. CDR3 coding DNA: TGTGCCAGCCGTCAGGGGGGGTGGAACACTGAAGCTTTCTTT. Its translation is CASRQGGWNTEAFF.

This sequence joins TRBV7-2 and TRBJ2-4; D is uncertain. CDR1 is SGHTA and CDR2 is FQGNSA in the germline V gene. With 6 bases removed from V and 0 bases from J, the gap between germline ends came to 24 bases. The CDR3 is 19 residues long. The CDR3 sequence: CASSQSLRTDKLAKNIQYF. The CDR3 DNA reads TGTGCCAGCAGTCAATCTCTGAGAACCGACAAACTAGCCAAAAACATTCAGTACTTC. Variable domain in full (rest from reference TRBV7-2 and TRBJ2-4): GAGVSQSPSNKVTEKGKDVELRCDPISGHTALYWYRQSLGQGLEFLIYFQGNSAPDKSGLPSDRFSAERTGGSVSTLTIQRTQQEDSAVYLCASSQSLRTDKLAKNIQYFGAGTRLSVL.

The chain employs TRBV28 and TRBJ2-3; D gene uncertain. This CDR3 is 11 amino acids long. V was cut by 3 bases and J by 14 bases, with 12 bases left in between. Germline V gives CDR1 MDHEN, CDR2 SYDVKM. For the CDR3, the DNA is TGTGCCAGCAGTTTGCCCCCCTTAGGGTATTTT. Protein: CASSLPPLGYF.

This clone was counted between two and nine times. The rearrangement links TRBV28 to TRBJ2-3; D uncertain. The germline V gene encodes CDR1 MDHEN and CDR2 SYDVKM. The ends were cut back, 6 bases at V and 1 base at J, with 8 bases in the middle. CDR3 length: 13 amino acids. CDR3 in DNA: TGTGCCAGCAGCCGGTCCGGCACAGATACGCAGTATTTT. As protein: CASSRSGTDTQYF.

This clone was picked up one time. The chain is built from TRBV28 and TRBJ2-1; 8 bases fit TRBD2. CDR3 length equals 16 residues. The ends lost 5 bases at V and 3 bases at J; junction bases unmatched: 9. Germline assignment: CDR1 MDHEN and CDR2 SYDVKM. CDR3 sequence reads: CASSPSGLGGYNEQFF. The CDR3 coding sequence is TGTGCCAGCAGTCCCTCGGGACTAGGAGGCTACAATGAGCAGTTCTTC.

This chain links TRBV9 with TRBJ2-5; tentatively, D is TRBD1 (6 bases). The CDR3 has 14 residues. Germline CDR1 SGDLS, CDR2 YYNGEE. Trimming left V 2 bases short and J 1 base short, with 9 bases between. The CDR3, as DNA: TGTGCCAGCAGCGTCACAGGGCTCCAAGAGACCCAGTACTTC. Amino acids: CASSVTGLQETQYF.

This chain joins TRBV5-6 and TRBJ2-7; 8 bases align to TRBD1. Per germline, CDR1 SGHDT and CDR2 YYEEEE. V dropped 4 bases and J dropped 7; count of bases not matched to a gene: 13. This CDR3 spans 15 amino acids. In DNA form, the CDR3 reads TGTGCCAGCAGCCGTGCTATCCAGGGGGCGCGGGAGCAGTACTTC. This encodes CASSRAIQGAREQYF.

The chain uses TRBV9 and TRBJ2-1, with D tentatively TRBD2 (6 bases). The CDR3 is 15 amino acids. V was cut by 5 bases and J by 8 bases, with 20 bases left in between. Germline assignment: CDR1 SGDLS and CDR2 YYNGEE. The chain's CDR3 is CASRAAGLPGDEQFF. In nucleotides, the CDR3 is TGTGCCAGCAGGGCCGCAGGGCTACCGGGGGATGAGCAGTTCTTC.

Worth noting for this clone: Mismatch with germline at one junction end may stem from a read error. Here the CDR3 DNA reads TGTGCCAGCAGCTTATTTGACCGGGCCCACTTCGCCTTC. This codes for CASSLFDRAHFAF. This sequence joins TRBV7-2 and TRBJ2-7; D unclear. Germline CDR1 SGHTA, CDR2 FQGNSA. The CDR3 extends over 13 amino acids.

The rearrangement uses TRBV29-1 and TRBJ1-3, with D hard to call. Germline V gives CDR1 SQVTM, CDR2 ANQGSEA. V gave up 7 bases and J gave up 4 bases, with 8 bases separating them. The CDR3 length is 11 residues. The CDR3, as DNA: TGCAGCGCCGGTTTCGGAAACACCATATATTTT. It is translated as CSAGFGNTIYF.

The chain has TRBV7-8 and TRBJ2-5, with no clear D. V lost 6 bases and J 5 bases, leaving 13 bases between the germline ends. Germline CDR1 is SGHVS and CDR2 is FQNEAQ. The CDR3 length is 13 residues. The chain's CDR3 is CASSRSRAETQYF. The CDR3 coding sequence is TGTGCCAGCAGTCGTAGCAGAGCGGAGACCCAGTACTTC.

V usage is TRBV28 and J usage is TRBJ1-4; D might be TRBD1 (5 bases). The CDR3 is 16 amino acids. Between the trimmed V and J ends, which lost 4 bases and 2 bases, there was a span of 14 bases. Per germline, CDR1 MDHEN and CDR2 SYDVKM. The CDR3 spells CASSSRLGTTNEKLFF. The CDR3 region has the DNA TGTGCCAGCAGTTCCAGACTAGGGACCACTAATGAAAAACTGTTTTTT.

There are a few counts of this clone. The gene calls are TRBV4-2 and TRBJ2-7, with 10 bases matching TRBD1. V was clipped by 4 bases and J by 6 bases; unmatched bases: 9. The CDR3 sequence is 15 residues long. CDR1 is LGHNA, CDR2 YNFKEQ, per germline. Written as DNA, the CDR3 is TGTGCCAGCAGCCTTACCGGGACAGGGGTCGGCGAGCAGTACTTC. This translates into CASSLTGTGVGEQYF.

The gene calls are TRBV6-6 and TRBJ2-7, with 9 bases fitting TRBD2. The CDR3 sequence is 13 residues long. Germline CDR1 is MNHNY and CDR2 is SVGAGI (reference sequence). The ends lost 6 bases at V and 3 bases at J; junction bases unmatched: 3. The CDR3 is CASRASGDYEQYF. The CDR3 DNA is TGTGCCAGCAGGGCTAGCGGGGACTACGAGCAGTACTTC.

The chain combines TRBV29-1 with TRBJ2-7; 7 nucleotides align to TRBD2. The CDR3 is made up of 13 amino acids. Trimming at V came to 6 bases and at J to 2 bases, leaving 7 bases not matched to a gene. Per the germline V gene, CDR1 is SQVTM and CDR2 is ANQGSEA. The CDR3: CSVRLADAYEQYF. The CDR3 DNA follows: TGCAGCGTGCGGCTAGCGGACGCCTACGAGCAGTACTTC.

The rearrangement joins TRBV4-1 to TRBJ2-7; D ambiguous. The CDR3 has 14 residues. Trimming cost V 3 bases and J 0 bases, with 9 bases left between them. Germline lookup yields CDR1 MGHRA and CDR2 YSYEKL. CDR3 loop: CASSHFQYSYEQYF. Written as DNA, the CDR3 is TGCGCCAGCAGCCACTTCCAGTACTCCTACGAGCAGTACTTC.

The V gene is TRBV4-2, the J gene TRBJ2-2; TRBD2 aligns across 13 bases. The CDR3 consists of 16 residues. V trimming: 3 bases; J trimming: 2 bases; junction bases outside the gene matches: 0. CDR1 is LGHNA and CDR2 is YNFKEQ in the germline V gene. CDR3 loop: CASSQGLAGNTGELFF. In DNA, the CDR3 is TGTGCCAGCAGCCAGGGACTAGCGGGAAACACCGGGGAGCTGTTTTTT.

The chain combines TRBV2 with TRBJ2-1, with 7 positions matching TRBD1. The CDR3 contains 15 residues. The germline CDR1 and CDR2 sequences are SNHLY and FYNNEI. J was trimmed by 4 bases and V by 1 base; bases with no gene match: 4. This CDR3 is CASSEEGALYNEQFF. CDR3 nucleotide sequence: TGTGCCAGCAGTGAAGAGGGGGCGCTTTACAATGAGCAGTTCTTC.

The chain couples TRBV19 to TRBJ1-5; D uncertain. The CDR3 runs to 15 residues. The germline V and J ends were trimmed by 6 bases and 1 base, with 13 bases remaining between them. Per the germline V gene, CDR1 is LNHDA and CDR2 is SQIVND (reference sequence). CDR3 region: CASRGYTTSNQPQHF. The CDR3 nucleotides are TGTGCCAGTAGGGGATATACTACGAGCAATCAGCCCCAGCATTTT.